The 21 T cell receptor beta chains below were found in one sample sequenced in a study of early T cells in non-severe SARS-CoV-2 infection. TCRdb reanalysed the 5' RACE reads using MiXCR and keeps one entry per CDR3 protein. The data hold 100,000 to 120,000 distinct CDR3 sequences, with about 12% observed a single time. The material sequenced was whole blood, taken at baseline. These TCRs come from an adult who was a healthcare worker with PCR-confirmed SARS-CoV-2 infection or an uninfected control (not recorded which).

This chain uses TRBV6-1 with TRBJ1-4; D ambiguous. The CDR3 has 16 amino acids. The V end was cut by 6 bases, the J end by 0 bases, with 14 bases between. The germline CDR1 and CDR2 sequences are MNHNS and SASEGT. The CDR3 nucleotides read TGTGCCAGCAGCGGCCGGCGTCTGACAACTAATGAAAAACTGTTTTTT. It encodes CASSGRRLTTNEKLFF.

Here the CDR3 reads CASSLIRGSSSYNEQFF. CDR3 coding DNA: TGCGCCAGCAGCTTGATTCGCGGGAGCAGCTCCTACAATGAGCAGTTCTTC. The chain combines TRBV5-1 with TRBJ2-1; TRBD2 matches at 7 bases. CDR3 length: 17 residues. Germline V lookup: CDR1 SGHRS, CDR2 YFSETQ. V trimming: 1 base; J trimming: 0 bases; junction bases outside the gene matches: 7. Based on the CDR3 plus reference TRBV5-1 and TRBJ2-1, the full variable domain is KAGVTQTPRYLIKTRGQQVTLSCSPISGHRSVSWYQQTPGQGLQFLFEYFSETQRNKGNFPGRFSGRQFSNSRSEMNVSTLELGDSALYLCASSLIRGSSSYNEQFFGPGTRLTVL.

CDR3 amino acids: CASSSPWGRLAKNIQYF. The DNA for the CDR3 is TGTGCCAGCAGCTCCCCCTGGGGAAGGCTAGCCAAAAACATTCAGTACTTC. V gene TRBV7-9 combines with J gene TRBJ2-4; D gene unclear. CDR3 length: 17 amino acids. The germline gives CDR1 SEHNR, CDR2 FQNEAQ (reference sequence). V lost 4 bases and J lost 0, with 16 bases in between.

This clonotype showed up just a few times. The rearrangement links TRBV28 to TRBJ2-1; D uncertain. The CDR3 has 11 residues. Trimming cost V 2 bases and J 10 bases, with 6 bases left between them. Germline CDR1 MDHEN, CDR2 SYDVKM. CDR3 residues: CASSLGMEQFF. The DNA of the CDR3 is TGTGCCAGCAGTTTAGGGATGGAGCAGTTCTTC.

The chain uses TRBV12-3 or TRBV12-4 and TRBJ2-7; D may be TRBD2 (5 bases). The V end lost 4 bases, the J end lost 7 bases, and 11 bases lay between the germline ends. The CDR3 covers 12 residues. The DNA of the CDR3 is TGTGCCAGCAGTTCGGGAAGTTGGGAGCAGTACTTC. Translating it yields CASSSGSWEQYF.

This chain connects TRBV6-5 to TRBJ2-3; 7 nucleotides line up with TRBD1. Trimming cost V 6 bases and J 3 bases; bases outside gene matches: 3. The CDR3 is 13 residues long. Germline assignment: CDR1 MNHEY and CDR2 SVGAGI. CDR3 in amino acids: CASRRQGTDTQYF. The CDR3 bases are TGTGCCAGCAGGAGACAGGGAACAGATACGCAGTATTTT.

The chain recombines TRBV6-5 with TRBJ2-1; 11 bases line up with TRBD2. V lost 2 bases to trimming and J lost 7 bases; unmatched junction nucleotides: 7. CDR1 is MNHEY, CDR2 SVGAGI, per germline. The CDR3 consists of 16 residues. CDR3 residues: CASSYASGGLRNEQFF. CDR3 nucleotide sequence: TGTGCCAGCAGTTACGCTAGCGGGGGGCTAAGGAATGAGCAGTTCTTC.

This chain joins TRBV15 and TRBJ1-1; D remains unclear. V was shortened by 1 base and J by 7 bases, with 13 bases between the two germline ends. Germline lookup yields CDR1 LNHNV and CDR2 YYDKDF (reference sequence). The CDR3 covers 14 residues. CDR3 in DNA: TGTGCCACCAGCAGAGCCCGTGAAGAAGGTGAAGCTTTCTTT. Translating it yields CATSRAREEGEAFF. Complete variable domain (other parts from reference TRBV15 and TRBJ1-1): DAMVIQNPRYQVTQFGKPVTLSCSQTLNHNVMYWYQQKSSQAPKLLFHYYDKDFNNEADTPDNFQSRRPNTSFCFLDIRSPGLGDTAMYLCATSRAREEGEAFFGQGTRLTVV.

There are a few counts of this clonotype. The CDR3 spells CASSLHTNYGYTF. Here the CDR3 DNA reads TGTGCCAGCAGTTTACATACTAACTATGGCTACACCTTC. The chain recombines TRBV27 with TRBJ1-2; D gene uncertain. Trimming removed 2 bases from V and 0 bases from J, with 4 bases in between. This CDR3 has 13 residues. Germline assignment: CDR1 MNHEY and CDR2 SMNVEV (reference sequence).

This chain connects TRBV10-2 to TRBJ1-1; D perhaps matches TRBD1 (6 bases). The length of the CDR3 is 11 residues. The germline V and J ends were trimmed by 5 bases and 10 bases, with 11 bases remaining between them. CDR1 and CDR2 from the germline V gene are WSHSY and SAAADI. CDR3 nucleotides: TGCGCCAGCAGTTACAGGGAGGCAGCTTTCTTT. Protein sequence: CASSYREAAFF.

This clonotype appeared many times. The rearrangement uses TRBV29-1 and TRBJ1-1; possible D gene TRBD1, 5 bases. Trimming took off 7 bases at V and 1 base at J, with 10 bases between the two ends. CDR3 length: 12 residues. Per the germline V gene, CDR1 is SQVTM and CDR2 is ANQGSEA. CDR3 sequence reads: CSARQRNTEAFF. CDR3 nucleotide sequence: TGCAGCGCTCGACAGAGGAACACTGAAGCTTTCTTT.

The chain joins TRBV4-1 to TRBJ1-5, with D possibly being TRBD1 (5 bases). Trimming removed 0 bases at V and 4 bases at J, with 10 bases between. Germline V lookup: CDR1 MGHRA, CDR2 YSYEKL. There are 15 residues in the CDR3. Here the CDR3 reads CASSQDWGLNQPQHF. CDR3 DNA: TGCGCCAGCAGCCAAGATTGGGGACTGAATCAGCCCCAGCATTTT.

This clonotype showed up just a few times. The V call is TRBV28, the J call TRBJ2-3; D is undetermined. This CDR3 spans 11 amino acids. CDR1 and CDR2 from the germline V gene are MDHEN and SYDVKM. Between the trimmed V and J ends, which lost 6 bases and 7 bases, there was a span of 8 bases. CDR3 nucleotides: TGTGCCAGCAGCCCCCTAAATACGCAGTATTTT. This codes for CASSPLNTQYF. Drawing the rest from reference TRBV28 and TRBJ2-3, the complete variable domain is DVKVTQSSRYLVKRTGEKVFLECVQDMDHENMFWYRQDPGLGLRLIYFSYDVKMKEKGDIPEGYSVSREKKERFSLILESASTNQTSMYLCASSPLNTQYFGPGTRLTVL.

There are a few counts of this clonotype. The CDR3 coding sequence is TGTGCCAGCAGCCAAGGGGACAGGGTCTACGAGCAGTACTTC. This sequence encodes CASSQGDRVYEQYF. The chain uses TRBV3-1 and TRBJ2-7; 9 bases agree with TRBD1. This CDR3 is 14 amino acids long. Looked up from germline, CDR1 is LGHDT and CDR2 is YNNKEL (reference sequence). V was clipped by 1 base and J by 3 bases; unmatched bases: 1.

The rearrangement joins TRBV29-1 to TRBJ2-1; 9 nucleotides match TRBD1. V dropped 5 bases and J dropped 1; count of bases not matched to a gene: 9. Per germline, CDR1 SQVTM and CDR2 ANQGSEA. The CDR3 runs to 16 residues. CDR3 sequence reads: CSVRMLTGGSYNEQFF. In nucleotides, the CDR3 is TGCAGCGTTCGGATGCTGACAGGGGGGTCCTACAATGAGCAGTTCTTC.

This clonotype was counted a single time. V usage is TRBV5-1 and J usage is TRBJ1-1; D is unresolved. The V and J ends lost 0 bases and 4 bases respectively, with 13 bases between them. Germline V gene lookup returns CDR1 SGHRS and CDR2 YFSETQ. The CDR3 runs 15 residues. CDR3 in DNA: TGCGCCAGCAGCTTGGAACTCGGCCAGATCACTGAAGCTTTCTTT. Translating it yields CASSLELGQITEAFF.

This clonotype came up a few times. The CDR3 coding sequence is TGCAGTGCTTTGATCGAGGGGGCAGATACGCAGTATTTT. Translated, it gives CSALIEGADTQYF. V gene TRBV20-1 combines with J gene TRBJ2-3, with TRBD1 as a possible D gene (6 bases). In germline, CDR1 is DFQATT, CDR2 SNEGSKA (reference sequence). The CDR3 runs 13 residues. Between the trimmed V and J ends, which lost 5 bases and 4 bases, there was a span of 13 bases.

The chain's CDR3 is CASSLWGPNTGELFF. The CDR3, as DNA: TGTGCCAGCAGTTTATGGGGTCCAAACACCGGGGAGCTGTTTTTT. The gene calls are TRBV27 and TRBJ2-2; no definite D call. Per the germline V gene, CDR1 is MNHEY and CDR2 is SMNVEV (reference sequence). The CDR3 contains 15 residues. V lost 1 base to trimming and J lost 2 bases, with 8 bases between them.

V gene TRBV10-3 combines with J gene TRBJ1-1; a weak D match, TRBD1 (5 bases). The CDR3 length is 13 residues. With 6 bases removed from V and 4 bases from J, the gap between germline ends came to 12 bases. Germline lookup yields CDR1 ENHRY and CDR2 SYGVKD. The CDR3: CAISRQNPTEAFF. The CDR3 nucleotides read TGTGCCATCAGCCGACAGAATCCCACTGAAGCTTTCTTT.

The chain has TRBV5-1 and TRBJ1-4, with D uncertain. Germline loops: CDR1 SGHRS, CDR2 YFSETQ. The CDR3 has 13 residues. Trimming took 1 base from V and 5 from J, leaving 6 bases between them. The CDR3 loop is CASSLTRNEKLFF. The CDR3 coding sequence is TGCGCCAGCAGCTTGACAAGGAATGAAAAACTGTTTTTT.

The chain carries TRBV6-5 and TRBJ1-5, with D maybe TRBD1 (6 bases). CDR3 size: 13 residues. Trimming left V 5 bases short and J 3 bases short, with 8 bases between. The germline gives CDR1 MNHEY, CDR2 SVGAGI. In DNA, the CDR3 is TGTGCCAGCAGTCGGGGGGCCAATCAGCCCCAGCATTTT. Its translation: CASSRGANQPQHF.